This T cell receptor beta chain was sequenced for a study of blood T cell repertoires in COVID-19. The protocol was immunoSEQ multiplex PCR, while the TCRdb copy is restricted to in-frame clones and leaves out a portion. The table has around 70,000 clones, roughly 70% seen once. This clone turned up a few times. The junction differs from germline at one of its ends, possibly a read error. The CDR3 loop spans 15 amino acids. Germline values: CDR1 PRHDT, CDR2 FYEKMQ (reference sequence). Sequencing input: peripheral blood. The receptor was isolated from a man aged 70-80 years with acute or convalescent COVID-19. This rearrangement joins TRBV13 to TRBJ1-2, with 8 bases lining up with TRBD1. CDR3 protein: CASSIGTGANYGYTF. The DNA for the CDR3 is TGTGCCAGCAGCATAGGGACAGGAGCCAACTATGGCTACACCTTC.